This T cell receptor beta chain appears in the sequencing data of a study of cytomegalovirus exposure and HLA in healthy donors. The V end was cut by 7 bases, the J end by 0 bases, with 9 bases between. The CDR3 is 13 amino acids. The germline gives CDR1 LNHNV, CDR2 YYDKDF (reference sequence). The PCR made use of 60 Vbeta and 13 Jbeta primers. The repertoire was sequenced with immunoSEQ multiplex PCR; TCRdb's copy has only in-frame clones and lacks some. The repertoire holds tens of thousands of clones, with roughly 69% as singletons. Turning to this clone: Its antigen is still unknown.

Findings and limits, study-wide: Some highly shared sequence variants likely arose as a pipeline artifact. Apart from CMV serostatus, no immune exposure information was available. Many donors shared some public TCRs, even though most TCR sequences were rare. Follow-up analysis seemed to connect common viral pathogens with several of the most significant clusters identified.

This chain uses TRBV15 with TRBJ1-1; D gene unclear. The clonotype was recovered from a woman in her forties or fifties in good health and CMV-seronegative. Sample: PBMCs. Here the CDR3 reads CATNMDLNTEAFF. The CDR3 nucleotides read TGTGCCACCAACATGGACTTGAACACTGAAGCTTTCTTT. The variable domain in full, with the rest retrieved from reference TRBV15 and TRBJ1-1, is DAMVIQNPRYQVTQFGKPVTLSCSQTLNHNVMYWYQQKSSQAPKLLFHYYDKDFNNEADTPDNFQSRRPNTSFCFLDIRSPGLGDTAMYLCATNMDLNTEAFFGQGTRLTVV.